Listed here are 29 T cell receptor beta chains from one sample, sequenced in a study of cytomegalovirus exposure and HLA in healthy donors. In the PCR, 60 Vbeta and 13 Jbeta primers were used. The repertoire was sequenced with immunoSEQ multiplex PCR; TCRdb's copy has only in-frame clones and lacks some. The profile shows about 99,000 clones, 10% of them singletons. The source material was PBMCs. Every receptor here comes from a man in his forties or fifties in good health and CMV-seropositive.

This clone was counted a few times. The CDR3: CASSLGQGRDEQYF. The CDR3 nucleotides read TGTGCCAGCAGCCTCGGACAGGGGAGGGACGAGCAGTACTTC. The V and J genes are TRBV14 and TRBJ2-7; the match to TRBD1 covers 9 bases. Germline CDR1 reads SGHDN; CDR2 reads FVKESK. After removal of 4 bases from V and 5 bases from J, the junction contained 6 bases not matched to a gene. This CDR3 comprises 14 residues.

The chain joins TRBV19 to TRBJ1-5; D remains unclear. The V end was cut by 8 bases, the J end by 3 bases, with 14 bases between. The germline V gene encodes CDR1 LNHDA and CDR2 SQIVND (reference sequence). CDR3 length: 14 amino acids. CDR3 protein: CASHINRDNQPQHF. DNA of the CDR3: TGTGCCAGTCATATTAACAGAGACAATCAGCCCCAGCATTTT.

The chain joins TRBV11-3 to TRBJ2-7; D uncertain. The CDR3 runs 13 residues. Germline assignment: CDR1 SGHNT and CDR2 YENEEA. V lost 6 bases, J lost 0 bases, and 9 bases lay in between. This CDR3 reads CASRTASSYEQYF. The CDR3 DNA is TGTGCCAGCAGAACTGCGAGCTCCTACGAGCAGTACTTC. Full variable domain (missing parts from reference TRBV11-3 and TRBJ2-7): EAGVVQSPRYKIIEKKQPVAFWCNPISGHNTLYWYLQNLGQGPELLIRYENEEAVDDSQLPKDRFSAERLKGVDSTLKIQPAELGDSAVYLCASRTASSYEQYFGPGTRLTVT.

The CDR3 DNA follows: TGTGCCATCAGTGAGGAGGTTCTCTCCTACAATGAGCAGTTCTTC. Translating it yields CAISEEVLSYNEQFF. The chain links TRBV10-3 to TRBJ2-1; D is unclear. Germline lookup yields CDR1 ENHRY and CDR2 SYGVKD. CDR3 length equals 15 residues. V was shortened by 2 bases and J by 0 bases, with 8 bases between the two germline ends.

This chain uses TRBV10-3 with TRBJ1-2; a possible D gene is TRBD1 (6 bases). V was clipped by 9 bases and J by 3 bases, with 11 bases between them. Germline lookup yields CDR1 ENHRY and CDR2 SYGVKD. This CDR3 comprises 12 residues. CDR3 in DNA: TGTGCCATTACAGGGAATGACTATGGCTACACCTTC. It codes for CAITGNDYGYTF.

The chain recombines TRBV7-9 with TRBJ1-6, with D tentatively TRBD1 (5 bases). CDR1 SEHNR and CDR2 FQNEAQ come from the germline V gene (reference sequence). The CDR3 loop spans 15 amino acids. The ends were cut back, 1 base at V and 12 bases at J, with 16 bases in the middle. CDR3 region: CASSLEVPGSKPLHF. The DNA of the CDR3 is TGTGCCAGCAGCTTAGAGGTACCAGGGTCCAAACCCCTCCACTTT.

The J gene is TRBJ1-3, the V gene TRBV4-2; D remains unclear. V was cut by 4 bases and J by 8 bases, with 12 bases left in between. The CDR3 sequence is 13 residues long. Per germline, CDR1 LGHNA and CDR2 YNFKEQ. The CDR3 reads CASSPRTQDTIYF. The CDR3 nucleotides are TGTGCCAGCAGCCCCCGAACGCAGGACACCATATATTTT.

The V call is TRBV29-1, the J call TRBJ2-5; 8 positions agree with TRBD1. TRBJ2-7 matches the DNA end more closely, so the J call is doubtful. From germline, CDR1 is SQVTM and CDR2 ANQGSEA. The CDR3 covers 12 residues. The CDR3 nucleotides read TGCAGCGTTGAGGGGACAGGCTACGAGCAGTACTTC. Its translation is CSVEGTGYEQYF.

This clone turned up a few times. The CDR3 coding sequence is TGTGCCAGCAGTTTATCCCTAGCGGGAGATTTGTACGAGCAGTACTTC. It codes for CASSLSLAGDLYEQYF. The J gene is TRBJ2-7, the V gene TRBV28, with TRBD2 identical over 10 bases. Per the germline V gene, CDR1 is MDHEN and CDR2 is SYDVKM. This CDR3 is 16 amino acids long. Trimming took 1 base from V and 4 from J; bases not matched to a gene: 7.

This clone has more than one count but fewer than ten. The chain joins TRBV6-9 to TRBJ1-2; 7 nucleotides line up with TRBD1. There are 15 residues in the CDR3. The ends lost 6 bases at V and 0 bases at J; junction bases unmatched: 7. Germline V gene lookup returns CDR1 MNHGY and CDR2 SVAAGI. The CDR3 bases are TGTGCCAGCAGCTACCCAGGGACAGCTAACTATGGCTACACCTTC. As protein: CASSYPGTANYGYTF.

The chain carries TRBV4-1 and TRBJ2-7; TRBD2 agrees at 13 bases. Trimming removed 0 bases from V and 2 bases from J; junction bases left unmatched: 7. Germline loops: CDR1 MGHRA, CDR2 YSYEKL. The CDR3 extends over 18 amino acids. CDR3 coding DNA: TGCGCCAGCAGCCAAGAAGAGACTAGCGGGAGGAGGACCTACGAGCAGTACTTC. It specifies CASSQEETSGRRTYEQYF.

This clone appeared a few times. This chain links TRBV5-1 with TRBJ1-5; 11 bases are shared with TRBD1. Trimming removed 4 bases from V and 7 bases from J; junction bases left unmatched: 13. This CDR3 comprises 17 residues. CDR1 and CDR2 from the germline V gene are SGHRS and YFSETQ. The chain's CDR3 is CASSPGTGGNFGQPQHF. CDR3 nucleotide sequence: TGCGCCAGCAGCCCGGGGACAGGGGGTAATTTCGGACAGCCCCAGCATTTT.

This sequence joins TRBV7-8 and TRBJ2-1; weak D call: TRBD2 (6 bases). This CDR3 spans 14 amino acids. Germline CDR1 is SGHVS and CDR2 is FQNEAQ. V dropped 5 bases and J dropped 1 base, with 9 bases sitting between them. In DNA form, the CDR3 reads TGTGCCAGCAGCATCGGGAGTTCCTACAATGAGCAGTTCTTC. Its translation is CASSIGSSYNEQFF. The full variable domain, its missing parts supplied by reference TRBV7-8 and TRBJ2-1, is GAGVSQSPRYKVAKRGQDVALRCDPISGHVSLFWYQQALGQGPEFLTYFQNEAQLDKSGLPSDRFFAERPEGSVSTLKIQRTQQEDSAVYLCASSIGSSYNEQFFGPGTRLTVL.

The chain links TRBV30 to TRBJ2-7; TRBD2 matches 9 bases. In germline, CDR1 is GTSNPN, CDR2 SVGIG (reference sequence). CDR3 length: 15 amino acids. V lost 5 bases to trimming and J lost 7 bases; unmatched junction nucleotides: 15. CDR3 residues: CAWGGVSGSPREQYF. Here the CDR3 DNA reads TGTGCCTGGGGGGGTGTTAGCGGGAGCCCCCGGGAGCAGTACTTC. Full variable domain (missing parts from reference TRBV30 and TRBJ2-7): SQTIHQWPATLVQPVGSPLSLECTVEGTSNPNLYWYRQAAGRGLQLLFYSVGIGQISSEVPQNLSASRPQDRQFILSSKKLLLSDSGFYLCAWGGVSGSPREQYFGPGTRLTVT.

This clone was observed a few times. The gene calls are TRBV21-1 and TRBJ1-2; the DNA was not compared with TRBD1, the D call given in the table. TRBV21-1 is a documented pseudogene. The CDR3 runs 15 residues. As DNA, the CDR3 is TGTGCCAGCAGCAAAGCTACATCAGGGCTGTCCGGCTACACCTTC. Translated: CASSKATSGLSGYTF.

This chain joins TRBV4-1 and TRBJ2-7; 12 nucleotides line up with TRBD2. From germline, CDR1 is MGHRA and CDR2 YSYEKL. The CDR3 runs 17 residues. V dropped 4 bases and J dropped 5; count of bases not matched to a gene: 12. Here the CDR3 DNA reads TGCGCCAGCAGCCGGGGGGGACTAGCGGGCCTTGGAGACGAGCAGTACTTC. Translated, it gives CASSRGGLAGLGDEQYF.

This clone was picked up many times. The rearrangement links TRBV19 to TRBJ1-5, with 7 bases lining up with TRBD1. The germline CDR1 and CDR2 sequences are LNHDA and SQIVND (reference sequence). The V segment lost 7 bases and the J segment 2 bases; nucleotides outside the gene matches: 5. The CDR3 consists of 14 residues. The CDR3 nucleotides read TGTGCCAGTACCCTAGGGACAGGCAATCAGCCCCAGCATTTT. Amino acid sequence: CASTLGTGNQPQHF.

The V call is TRBV13, the J call TRBJ1-1; the D gene is possibly TRBD1 (6 bases). The CDR3 runs to 13 residues. V dropped 11 bases and J dropped 4 bases, with 17 bases sitting between them. Germline CDR1 is PRHDT and CDR2 is FYEKMQ (reference sequence). CDR3 sequence (DNA): TGTGCCTCCCGCCGGGGGGGCCTCACTGAAGCTTTCTTT. As protein: CASRRGGLTEAFF.

This rearrangement joins TRBV28 to TRBJ1-1; D gene unclear. The CDR3 covers 13 residues. V was shortened by 5 bases and J by 4 bases, with 11 bases between the two germline ends. The germline gives CDR1 MDHEN, CDR2 SYDVKM. CDR3 loop: CASSIYDITEAFF. The CDR3 nucleotides are TGTGCCAGCAGTATATACGACATCACTGAAGCTTTCTTT.

In DNA form, the CDR3 reads TGTGCCAGCAGCCCGGGATCAGTGGCCCATGAGCAGTTCTTC. This translates into CASSPGSVAHEQFF. The genes are TRBV11-2 and TRBJ2-1, with D perhaps matching TRBD2 (5 bases). The CDR3 is 14 amino acids. Trimming took off 5 bases at V and 8 bases at J, with 16 bases between the two ends. Germline V gene lookup returns CDR1 SGHAT and CDR2 FQNNGV. The full variable domain, with the rest looked up from reference TRBV11-2 and TRBJ2-1, is EAGVAQSPRYKIIEKRQSVAFWCNPISGHATLYWYQQILGQGPKLLIQFQNNGVVDDSQLPKDRFSAERLKGVDSTLKIQPAKLEDSAVYLCASSPGSVAHEQFFGPGTRLTVL.

The CDR3 here is CSVGTRAYEQYF. The DNA for the CDR3 is TGCAGCGTGGGGACTAGAGCCTACGAGCAGTACTTC. This chain connects TRBV29-1 to TRBJ2-7, with TRBD2 matching over 8 bases. Germline CDR1 SQVTM, CDR2 ANQGSEA. V shed 6 bases, J shed 2 bases, and the junction held 3 bases outside the gene matches. This CDR3 is built from 12 residues.

This clone was detected only a few times. This chain connects TRBV7-3 to TRBJ2-1; possibly TRBD2 for D (5 bases). Trimming removed 0 bases at V and 9 bases at J, with 6 bases between. Germline-derived CDR1 and CDR2 are SGHTA and FQGTGA. The CDR3 is made up of 12 amino acids. The DNA for the CDR3 is TGTGCCAGCAGCTTAACGAGCGGTGAGCAGTTCTTC. This translates into CASSLTSGEQFF.

This clone has only a few counts. The chain employs TRBV2 and TRBJ1-5; D gene ambiguous. V lost 3 bases, J lost 11 bases, and 8 bases lay in between. This CDR3 has 11 amino acids. Per the germline V gene, CDR1 is SNHLY and CDR2 is FYNNEI. The CDR3 bases are TGTGCCAGCAGTGAGAGGAGGGCCCAGCATTTT. Protein sequence: CASSERRAQHF.

Only a few counts were recorded for this clone. This chain joins TRBV6-6 and TRBJ2-1, with unresolved D. CDR1 is MNHNY, CDR2 SVGAGI, per germline (reference sequence). Trimming removed 7 bases at V and 7 bases at J, with 8 bases between. CDR3 size: 11 residues. DNA for the CDR3: TGTGCCAGCATGGTCCGGAATGAGCAGTTCTTC. This translates into CASMVRNEQFF.

The chain has TRBV15 and TRBJ1-5; D ambiguous. From germline, CDR1 is LNHNV and CDR2 YYDKDF (reference sequence). CDR3 length: 15 residues. Trimming removed 4 bases from V and 0 bases from J, with 10 bases in between. CDR3 in DNA: TGTGCCACCAGCAAAAACAGCCTTAGCAATCAGCCCCAGCATTTT. Its protein product is CATSKNSLSNQPQHF.

Only a few counts were recorded for this clone. This rearrangement joins TRBV4-3 to TRBJ2-6; 12 bases are shared with TRBD1. V was pared by 2 bases and J by 3 bases, with 8 bases of the junction left unmatched. The CDR3 consists of 19 residues. Germline CDR1 is LGHNA and CDR2 is YSLEER. This CDR3 reads CASSQLSGTGGGGANVLTF. The CDR3 nucleotides are TGCGCCAGCAGCCAACTCTCCGGGACAGGGGGCGGTGGGGCCAACGTCCTGACTTTC.

This clone was detected a few times. The chain joins TRBV5-1 to TRBJ1-4, with D unclear. V lost 4 bases to trimming and J lost 8 bases, with 15 bases between them. CDR1 SGHRS and CDR2 YFSETQ come from the germline V gene. The CDR3 covers 14 residues. CDR3 sequence reads: CASSQSESGEKLFF. DNA for the CDR3: TGCGCCAGCAGCCAAAGTGAATCAGGAGAAAAACTGTTTTTT.

This clone was observed a single time. The chain carries TRBV7-2 and TRBJ2-7; 8 bases match TRBD2. Looked up from germline, CDR1 is SGHTA and CDR2 is FQGNSA. This CDR3 contains 16 residues. V gave up 5 bases and J gave up 7 bases; unmatched junction bases: 16. CDR3 amino acids: CASSGRGLGYRGEQYF. The DNA of the CDR3 is TGTGCCAGCAGCGGACGGGGACTAGGTTATCGGGGTGAGCAGTACTTC.

In its sample, this clone was seen a few times. The chain has TRBV28 and TRBJ2-7; possible D gene TRBD1, 5 bases. Trimming took 6 bases from V and 3 from J, leaving 15 bases between them. The germline V gene encodes CDR1 MDHEN and CDR2 SYDVKM. The CDR3 sequence is 14 residues long. This CDR3 is CASSLQGILYEQYF. The CDR3 DNA reads TGTGCCAGCAGCCTCCAGGGTATACTCTACGAGCAGTACTTC.